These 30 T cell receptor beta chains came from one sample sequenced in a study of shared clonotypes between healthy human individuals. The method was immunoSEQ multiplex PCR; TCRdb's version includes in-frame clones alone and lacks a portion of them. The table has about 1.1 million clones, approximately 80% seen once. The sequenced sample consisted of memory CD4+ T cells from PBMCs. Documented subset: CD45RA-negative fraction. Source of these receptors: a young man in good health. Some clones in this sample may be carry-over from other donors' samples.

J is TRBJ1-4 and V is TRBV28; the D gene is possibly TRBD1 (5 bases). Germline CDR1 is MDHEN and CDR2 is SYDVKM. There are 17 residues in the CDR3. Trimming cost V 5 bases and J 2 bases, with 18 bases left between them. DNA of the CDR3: TGTGCCAGCAGTGGGACTTGGACGGCCGAGACTAATGAAAAACTGTTTTTT. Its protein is CASSGTWTAETNEKLFF. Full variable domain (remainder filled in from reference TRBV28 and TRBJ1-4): DVKVTQSSRYLVKRTGEKVFLECVQDMDHENMFWYRQDPGLGLRLIYFSYDVKMKEKGDIPEGYSVSREKKERFSLILESASTNQTSMYLCASSGTWTAETNEKLFFGSGTQLSVL.

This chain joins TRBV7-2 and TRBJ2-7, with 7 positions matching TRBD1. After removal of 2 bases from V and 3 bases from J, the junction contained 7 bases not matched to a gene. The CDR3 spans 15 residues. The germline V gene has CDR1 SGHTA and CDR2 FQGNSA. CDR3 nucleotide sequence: TGTGCCAGCAGCTTACAGCCGGGACAGAGCTACGAGCAGTACTTC. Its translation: CASSLQPGQSYEQYF.

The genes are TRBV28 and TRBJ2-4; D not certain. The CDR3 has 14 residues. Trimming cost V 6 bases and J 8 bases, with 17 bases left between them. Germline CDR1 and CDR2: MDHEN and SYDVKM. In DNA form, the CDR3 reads TGTGCCAGCAGCCCGGGTGGTGGGGTGGACATTCAGTACTTC. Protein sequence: CASSPGGGVDIQYF.

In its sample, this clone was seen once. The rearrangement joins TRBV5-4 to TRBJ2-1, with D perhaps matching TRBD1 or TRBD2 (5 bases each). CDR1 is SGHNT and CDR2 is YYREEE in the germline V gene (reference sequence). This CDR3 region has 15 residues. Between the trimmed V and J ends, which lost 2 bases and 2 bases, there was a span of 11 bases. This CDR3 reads CASSLGATTYNEQFF. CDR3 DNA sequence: TGTGCCAGCAGCTTAGGGGCGACTACCTACAATGAGCAGTTCTTC.

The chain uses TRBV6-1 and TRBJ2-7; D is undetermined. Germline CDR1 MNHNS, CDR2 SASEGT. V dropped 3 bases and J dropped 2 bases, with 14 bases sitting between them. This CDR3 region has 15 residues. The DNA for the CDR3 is TGTGCCAGCAGTGATTTCCCGGGCGCGGCCTACGAGCAGTACTTC. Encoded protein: CASSDFPGAAYEQYF.

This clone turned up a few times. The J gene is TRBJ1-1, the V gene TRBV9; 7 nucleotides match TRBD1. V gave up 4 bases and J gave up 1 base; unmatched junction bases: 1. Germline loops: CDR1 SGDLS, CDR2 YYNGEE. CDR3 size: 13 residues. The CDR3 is CASSNRGNTEAFF. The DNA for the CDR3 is TGTGCCAGCAGCAACAGGGGGAACACTGAAGCTTTCTTT.

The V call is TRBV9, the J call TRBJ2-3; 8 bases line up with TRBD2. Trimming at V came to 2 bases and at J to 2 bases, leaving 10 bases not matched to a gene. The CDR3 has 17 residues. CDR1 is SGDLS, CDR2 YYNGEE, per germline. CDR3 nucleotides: TGTGCCAGCAGCGTGAATACGGGAGGGAGGGCCACAGATACGCAGTATTTT. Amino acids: CASSVNTGGRATDTQYF. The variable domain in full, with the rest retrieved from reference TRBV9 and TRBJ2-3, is DSGVTQTPKHLITATGQRVTLRCSPRSGDLSVYWYQQSLDQGLQFLIQYYNGEERAKGNILERFSAQQFPDLHSELNLSSLELGDSALYFCASSVNTGGRATDTQYFGPGTRLTVL.

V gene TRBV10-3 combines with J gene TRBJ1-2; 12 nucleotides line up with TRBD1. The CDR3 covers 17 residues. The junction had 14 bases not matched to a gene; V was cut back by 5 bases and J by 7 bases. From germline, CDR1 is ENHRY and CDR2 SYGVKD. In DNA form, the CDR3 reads TGTGCCATCAGTCCCAGTCCCGGGACAGGGGGCACGGGTGGCTACACCTTC. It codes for CAISPSPGTGGTGGYTF.

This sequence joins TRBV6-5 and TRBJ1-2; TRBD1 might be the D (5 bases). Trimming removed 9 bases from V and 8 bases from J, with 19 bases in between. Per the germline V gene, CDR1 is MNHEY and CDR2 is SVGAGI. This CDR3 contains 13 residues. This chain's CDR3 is CASNTAGTDGYTF. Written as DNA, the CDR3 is TGTGCCAGTAACACGGCAGGGACGGACGGCTACACCTTC.

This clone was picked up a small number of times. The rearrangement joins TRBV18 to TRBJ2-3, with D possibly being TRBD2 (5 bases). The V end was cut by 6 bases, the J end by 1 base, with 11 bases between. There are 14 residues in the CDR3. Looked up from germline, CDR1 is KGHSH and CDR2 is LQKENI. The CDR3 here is CASSGPGGTDTQYF. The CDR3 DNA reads TGTGCCAGCTCGGGCCCCGGGGGCACAGATACGCAGTATTTT.

The CDR3 spells CSVETGFRTGELFF. The CDR3 nucleotides read TGCAGCGTTGAGACAGGGTTTAGGACCGGGGAGCTGTTTTTT. The V and J genes are TRBV29-1 and TRBJ2-2; the match to TRBD1 covers 7 bases. Germline lookup yields CDR1 SQVTM and CDR2 ANQGSEA. The CDR3 runs to 14 residues. Losses at the gene ends were 3 bases for V and 5 bases for J; bases not matched to a gene: 6.

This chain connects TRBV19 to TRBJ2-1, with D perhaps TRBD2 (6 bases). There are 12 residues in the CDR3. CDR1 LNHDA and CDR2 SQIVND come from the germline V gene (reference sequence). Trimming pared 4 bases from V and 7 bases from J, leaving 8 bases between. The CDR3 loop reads CASSKGLNEQFF. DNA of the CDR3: TGTGCCAGTAGTAAGGGACTGAATGAGCAGTTCTTC.

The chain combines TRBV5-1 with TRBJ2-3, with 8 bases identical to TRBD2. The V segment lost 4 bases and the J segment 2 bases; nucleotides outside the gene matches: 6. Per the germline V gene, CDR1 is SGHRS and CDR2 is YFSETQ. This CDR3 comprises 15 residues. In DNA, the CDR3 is TGCGCCAGCAGCCCTCTTAGCGGGAACACAGATACGCAGTATTTT. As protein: CASSPLSGNTDTQYF.

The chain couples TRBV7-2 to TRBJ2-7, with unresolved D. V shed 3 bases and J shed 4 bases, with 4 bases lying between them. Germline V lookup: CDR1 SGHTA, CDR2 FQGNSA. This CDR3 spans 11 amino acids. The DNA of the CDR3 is TGTGCCAGCAGCTTTTTGTACGAGCAGTACTTC. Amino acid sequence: CASSFLYEQYF.

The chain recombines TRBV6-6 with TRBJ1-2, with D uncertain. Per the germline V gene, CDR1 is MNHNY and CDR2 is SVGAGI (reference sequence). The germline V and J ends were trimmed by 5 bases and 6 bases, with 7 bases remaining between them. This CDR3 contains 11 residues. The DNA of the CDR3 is TGTGCCAGCAGTCCGGCCGATGGCTACACCTTC. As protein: CASSPADGYTF.

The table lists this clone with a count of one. The CDR3 region has the DNA TGTGCCAGGGGACCCAAAGGTAGGGCCCCAAATACGCAGTATTTT. Translating it yields CARGPKGRAPNTQYF. V gene TRBV28 combines with J gene TRBJ2-3, with D perhaps assigned TRBD1 or TRBD2 (5 bases each). The CDR3 sequence is 15 residues long. V was shortened by 9 bases and J by 7 bases, with 23 bases between the two germline ends. Germline V gives CDR1 MDHEN, CDR2 SYDVKM.

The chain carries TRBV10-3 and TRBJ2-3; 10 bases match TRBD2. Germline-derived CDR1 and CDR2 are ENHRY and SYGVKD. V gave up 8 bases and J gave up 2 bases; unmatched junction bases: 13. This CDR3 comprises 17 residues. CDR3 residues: CAIGGAEAGGPTDTQYF. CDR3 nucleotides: TGTGCCATCGGAGGGGCTGAAGCGGGAGGGCCCACAGATACGCAGTATTTT.

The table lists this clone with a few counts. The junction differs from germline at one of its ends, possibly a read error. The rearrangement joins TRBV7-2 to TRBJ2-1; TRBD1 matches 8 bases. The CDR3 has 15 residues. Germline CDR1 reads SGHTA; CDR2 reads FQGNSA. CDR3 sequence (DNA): TGTGCCAACAGCCCGAAACGTGGGACAGGCCACGGGCAGTTCTTC. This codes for CANSPKRGTGHGQFF.

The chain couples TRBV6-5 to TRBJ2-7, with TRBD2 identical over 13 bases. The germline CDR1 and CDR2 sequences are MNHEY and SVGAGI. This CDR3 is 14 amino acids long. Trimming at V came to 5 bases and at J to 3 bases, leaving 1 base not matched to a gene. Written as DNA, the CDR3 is TGTGCCAGCAGTCGACTAGCGGGAGGCTACGAGCAGTACTTC. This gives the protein CASSRLAGGYEQYF.

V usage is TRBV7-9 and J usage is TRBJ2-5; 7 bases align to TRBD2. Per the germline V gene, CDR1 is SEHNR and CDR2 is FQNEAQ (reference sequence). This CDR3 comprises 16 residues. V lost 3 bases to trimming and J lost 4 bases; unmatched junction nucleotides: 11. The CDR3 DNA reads TGTGCCAGCAGCTTCCCTTCAGGTACGGGAGGAGAGACCCAGTACTTC. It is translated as CASSFPSGTGGETQYF. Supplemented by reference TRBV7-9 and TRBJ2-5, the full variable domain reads DTGVSQNPRHKITKRGQNVTFRCDPISEHNRLYWYRQTLGQGPEFLTYFQNEAQLEKSRLLSDRFSAERPKGSFSTLEIQRTEQGDSAMYLCASSFPSGTGGETQYFGPGTRLLVL.

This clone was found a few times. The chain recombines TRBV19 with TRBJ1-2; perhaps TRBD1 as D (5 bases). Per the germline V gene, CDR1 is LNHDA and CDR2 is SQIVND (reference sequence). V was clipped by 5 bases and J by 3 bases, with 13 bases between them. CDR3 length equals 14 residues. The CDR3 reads CASSPQEGYYGYTF. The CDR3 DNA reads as TGTGCCAGTAGTCCCCAGGAGGGGTACTATGGCTACACCTTC.

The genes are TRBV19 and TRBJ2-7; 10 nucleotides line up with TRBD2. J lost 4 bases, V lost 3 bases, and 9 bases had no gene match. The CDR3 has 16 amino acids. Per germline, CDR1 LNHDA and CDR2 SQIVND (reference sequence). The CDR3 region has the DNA TGTGCCAGTAGTATGGGGGGGCTAGCGGGAGTGTACGAGCAGTACTTC. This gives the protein CASSMGGLAGVYEQYF.

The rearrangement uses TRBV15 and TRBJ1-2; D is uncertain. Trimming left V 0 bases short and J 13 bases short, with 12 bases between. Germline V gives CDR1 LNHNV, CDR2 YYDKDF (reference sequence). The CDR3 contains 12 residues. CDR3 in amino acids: CATSRDASALTF. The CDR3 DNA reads TGTGCCACCAGCAGAGACGCCTCGGCCCTCACCTTC.

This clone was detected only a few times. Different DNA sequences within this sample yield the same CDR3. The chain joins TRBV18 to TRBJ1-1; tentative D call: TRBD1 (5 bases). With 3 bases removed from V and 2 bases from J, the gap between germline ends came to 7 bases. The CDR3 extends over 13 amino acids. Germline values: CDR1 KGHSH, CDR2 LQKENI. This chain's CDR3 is CASSPQGNTEAFF. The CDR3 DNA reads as TGTGCCAGCTCACCGCAGGGCAACACTGAAGCTTTCTTT. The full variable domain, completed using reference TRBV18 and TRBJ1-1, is NAGVMQNPRHLVRRRGQEARLRCSPMKGHSHVYWYRQLPEEGLKFMVYLQKENIIDESGMPKERFSAEFPKEGPSILRIQQVVRGDSAAYFCASSPQGNTEAFFGQGTRLTVV.

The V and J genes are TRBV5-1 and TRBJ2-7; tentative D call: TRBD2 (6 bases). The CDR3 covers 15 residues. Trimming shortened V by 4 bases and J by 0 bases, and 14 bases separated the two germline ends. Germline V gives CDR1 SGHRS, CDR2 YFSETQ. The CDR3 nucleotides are TGCGCCAGCAGCCCCGAGGCGGGGAGCTCCTACGAGCAGTACTTC. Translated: CASSPEAGSSYEQYF.

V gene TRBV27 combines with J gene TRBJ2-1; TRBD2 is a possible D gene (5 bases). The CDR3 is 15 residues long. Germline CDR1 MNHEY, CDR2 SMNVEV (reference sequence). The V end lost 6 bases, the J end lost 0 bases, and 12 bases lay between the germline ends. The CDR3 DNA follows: TGTGCCAGCAGGCCCATTGGGAGCTCCTACAATGAGCAGTTCTTC. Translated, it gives CASRPIGSSYNEQFF.

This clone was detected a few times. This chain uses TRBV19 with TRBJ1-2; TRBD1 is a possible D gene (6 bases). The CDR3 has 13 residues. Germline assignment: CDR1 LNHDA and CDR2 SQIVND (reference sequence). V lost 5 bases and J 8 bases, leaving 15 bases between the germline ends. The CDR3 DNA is TGTGCCAGTAGTTCCCCAGGGGCTCGGGGCTACACCTTC. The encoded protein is CASSSPGARGYTF.

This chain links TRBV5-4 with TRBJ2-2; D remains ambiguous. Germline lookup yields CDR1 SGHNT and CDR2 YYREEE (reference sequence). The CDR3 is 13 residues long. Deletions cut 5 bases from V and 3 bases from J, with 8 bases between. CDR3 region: CASRQAYTGELFF. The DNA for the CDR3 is TGTGCCAGCAGGCAAGCATACACCGGGGAGCTGTTTTTT. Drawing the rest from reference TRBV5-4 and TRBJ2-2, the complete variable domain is ETGVTQSPTHLIKTRGQQVTLRCSSQSGHNTVSWYQQALGQGPQFIFQYYREEENGRGNFPPRFSGLQFPNYSSELNVNALELDDSALYLCASRQAYTGELFFGEGSRLTVL.

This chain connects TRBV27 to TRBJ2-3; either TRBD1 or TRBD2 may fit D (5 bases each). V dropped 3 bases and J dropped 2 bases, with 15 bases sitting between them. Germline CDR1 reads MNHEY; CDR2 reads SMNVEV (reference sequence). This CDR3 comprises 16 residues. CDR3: CASSFGSQGATDTQYF. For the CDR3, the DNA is TGTGCCAGCAGTTTCGGCTCTCAGGGAGCCACAGATACGCAGTATTTT.

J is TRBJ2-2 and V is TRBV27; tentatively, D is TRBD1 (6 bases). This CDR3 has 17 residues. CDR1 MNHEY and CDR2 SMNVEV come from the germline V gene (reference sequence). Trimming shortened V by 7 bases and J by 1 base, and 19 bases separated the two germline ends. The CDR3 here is CASNSVSPGQNTGELFF. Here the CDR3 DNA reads TGTGCCAGCAACTCCGTTAGTCCGGGACAGAACACCGGGGAGCTGTTTTTT.